Listed here are 3 T cell receptor beta chains from one sample, sequenced in a study of identifying expanded T cells in peripheral blood (dated by TCRdb to the late 2010s). Receptors were amplified or captured by the immunoSEQ multiplex PCR assay. As stored in TCRdb, this immuneACCESS dataset retains in-frame rearrangements with V and J assigned. A fraction of the clones does not appear; measured against another copy, unresolved V genes explain less than half of the discrepancy, and the remainder lacks a known reason. The sample table lists under 130,000 clones, around 89% of them with a count of one. About a sixth of the sample is held by the ten biggest clonotypes. The sequencing sample was made of blood. The receptors shown here come from a person between 18 and 75 years old in good health.

This clone was seen once. V is TRBV27 and J is TRBJ2-7, with D hard to call. Trimming removed 4 bases at V and 3 bases at J, with 4 bases between. Germline loops: CDR1 MNHEY, CDR2 SMNVEV (reference sequence). CDR3 length equals 11 residues. CDR3 in DNA: TGTGCCAGCAGTTCACACTACGAGCAGTACTTC. Its protein product is CASSSHYEQYF.

J is TRBJ1-3 and V is TRBV4-2, with 8 bases lining up with TRBD1. The V gene end was trimmed by 0 bases and the J gene end by 3 bases; junction bases not matched to a gene: 7. Germline-derived CDR1 and CDR2 are LGHNA and YNFKEQ. There are 17 residues in the CDR3. The CDR3 loop is CASSQDTGGISGNTIYF. As DNA, the CDR3 is TGTGCCAGCAGCCAAGATACAGGGGGAATAAGTGGAAACACCATATATTTT.

The chain uses TRBV2 and TRBJ2-1; D is possibly TRBD1 or TRBD2 (5 bases each). The V end was cut by 6 bases, the J end by 6 bases, with 12 bases between. The length of the CDR3 is 13 residues. Germline loops: CDR1 SNHLY, CDR2 FYNNEI. CDR3 residues: CASSPWGTNEQFF. CDR3 bases: TGTGCCAGCAGCCCATGGGGGACCAATGAGCAGTTCTTC.